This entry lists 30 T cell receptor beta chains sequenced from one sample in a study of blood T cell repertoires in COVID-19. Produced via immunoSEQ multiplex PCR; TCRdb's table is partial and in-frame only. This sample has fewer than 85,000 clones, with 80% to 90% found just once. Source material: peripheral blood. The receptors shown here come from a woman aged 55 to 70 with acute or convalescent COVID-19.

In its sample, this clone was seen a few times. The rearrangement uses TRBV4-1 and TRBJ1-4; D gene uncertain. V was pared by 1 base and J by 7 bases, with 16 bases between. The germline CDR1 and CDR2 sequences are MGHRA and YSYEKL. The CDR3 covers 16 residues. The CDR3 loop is CASSQAPKEGGEKLFF. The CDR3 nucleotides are TGCGCCAGCAGCCAAGCCCCAAAGGAGGGCGGTGAAAAACTGTTTTTT.

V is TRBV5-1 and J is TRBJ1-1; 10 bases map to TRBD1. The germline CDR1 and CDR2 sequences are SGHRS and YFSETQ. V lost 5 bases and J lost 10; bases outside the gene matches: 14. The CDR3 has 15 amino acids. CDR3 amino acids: CASRSTGGISRAAFF. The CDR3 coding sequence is TGCGCCAGCAGGTCGACAGGGGGCATAAGTCGCGCAGCTTTCTTT.

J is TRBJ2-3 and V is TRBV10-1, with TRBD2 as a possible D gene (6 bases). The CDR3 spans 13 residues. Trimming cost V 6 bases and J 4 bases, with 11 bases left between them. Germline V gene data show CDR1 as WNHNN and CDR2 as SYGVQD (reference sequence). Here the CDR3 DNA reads TGCGCCAGCAGAGGACTAATTTCAGATACGCAGTATTTT. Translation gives CASRGLISDTQYF.

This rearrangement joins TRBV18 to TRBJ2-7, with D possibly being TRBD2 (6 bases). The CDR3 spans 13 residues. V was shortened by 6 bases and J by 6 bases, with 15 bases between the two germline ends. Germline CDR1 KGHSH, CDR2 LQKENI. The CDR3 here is CASSPGLRTEQYV. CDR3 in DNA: TGTGCCAGCTCTCCGGGACTCCGAACCGAGCAGTACGTC.

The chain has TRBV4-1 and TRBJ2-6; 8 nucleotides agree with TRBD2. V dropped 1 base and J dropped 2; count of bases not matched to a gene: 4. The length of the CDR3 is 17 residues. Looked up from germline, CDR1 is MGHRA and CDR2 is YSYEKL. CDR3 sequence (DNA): TGCGCCAGCAGCCAAGCCTCGGGGGGGGCTGGGGCCAACGTCCTGACTTTC. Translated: CASSQASGGAGANVLTF.

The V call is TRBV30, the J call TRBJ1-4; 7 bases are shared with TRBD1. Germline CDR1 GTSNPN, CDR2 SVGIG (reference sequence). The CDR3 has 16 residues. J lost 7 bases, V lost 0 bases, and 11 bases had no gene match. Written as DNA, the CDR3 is TGTGCCTGGAGTGTAAGGGTAGGGGGCGCGGGTGAAAAACTGTTTTTT. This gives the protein CAWSVRVGGAGEKLFF.

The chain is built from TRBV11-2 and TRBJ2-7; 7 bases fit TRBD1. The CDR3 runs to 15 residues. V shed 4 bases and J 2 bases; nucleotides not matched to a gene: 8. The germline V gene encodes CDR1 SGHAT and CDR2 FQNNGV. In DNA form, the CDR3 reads TGTGCCAGCAGCTCCCGGGACAGCGGTACCTACGAGCAGTACTTC. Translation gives CASSSRDSGTYEQYF.

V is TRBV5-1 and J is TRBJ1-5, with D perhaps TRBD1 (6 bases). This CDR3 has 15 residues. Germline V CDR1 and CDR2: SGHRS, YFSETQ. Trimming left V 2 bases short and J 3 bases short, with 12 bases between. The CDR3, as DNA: TGCGCCAGCAGCTTTATGGGGGCCCCCAATCAGCCCCAGCATTTT. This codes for CASSFMGAPNQPQHF.

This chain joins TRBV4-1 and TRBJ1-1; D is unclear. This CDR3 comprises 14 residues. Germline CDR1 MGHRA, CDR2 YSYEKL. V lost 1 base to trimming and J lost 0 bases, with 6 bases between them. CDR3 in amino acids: CASSQGQVNTEAFF. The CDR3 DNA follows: TGCGCCAGCAGCCAAGGCCAGGTGAACACTGAAGCTTTCTTT.

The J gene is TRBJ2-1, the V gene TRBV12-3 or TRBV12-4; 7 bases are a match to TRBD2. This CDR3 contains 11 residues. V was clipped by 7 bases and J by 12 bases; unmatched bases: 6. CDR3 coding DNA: TGTGCCAGCATCGGACGCGGGGGGCAGTTCTTC. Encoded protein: CASIGRGGQFF.

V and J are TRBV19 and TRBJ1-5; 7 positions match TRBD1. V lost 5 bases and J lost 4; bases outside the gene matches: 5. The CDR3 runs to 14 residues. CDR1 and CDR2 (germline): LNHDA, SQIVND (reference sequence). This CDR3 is CASSSTGLNQPQHF. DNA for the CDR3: TGTGCCAGTAGTTCGACAGGGTTAAATCAGCCCCAGCATTTT.

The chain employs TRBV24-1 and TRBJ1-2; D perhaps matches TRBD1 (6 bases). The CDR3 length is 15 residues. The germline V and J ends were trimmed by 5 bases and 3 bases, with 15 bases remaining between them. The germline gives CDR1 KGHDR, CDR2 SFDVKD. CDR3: CATSGWGPQDYGYTF. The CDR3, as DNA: TGTGCCACCAGTGGGTGGGGGCCTCAGGACTATGGCTACACCTTC.

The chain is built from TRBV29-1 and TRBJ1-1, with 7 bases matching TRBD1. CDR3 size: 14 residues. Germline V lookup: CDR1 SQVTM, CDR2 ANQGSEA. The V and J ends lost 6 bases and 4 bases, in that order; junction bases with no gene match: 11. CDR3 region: CSVILGGGTTEAFF. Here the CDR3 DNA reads TGCAGCGTGATCCTTGGAGGGGGCACCACTGAAGCTTTCTTT.

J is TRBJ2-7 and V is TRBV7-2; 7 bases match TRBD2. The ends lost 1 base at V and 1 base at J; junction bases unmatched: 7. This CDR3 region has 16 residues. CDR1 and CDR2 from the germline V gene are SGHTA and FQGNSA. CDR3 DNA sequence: TGTGCCAGCAGCTTAGTGTCGGGGGAGGGATCCTACGAGCAGTACGTC. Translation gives CASSLVSGEGSYEQYV.

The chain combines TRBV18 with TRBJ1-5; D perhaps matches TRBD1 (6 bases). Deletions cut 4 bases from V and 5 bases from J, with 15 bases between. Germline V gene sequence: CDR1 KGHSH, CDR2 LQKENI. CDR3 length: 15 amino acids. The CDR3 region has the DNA TGTGCCAGCTCACAAGTTTTGGGGGCTGATCAGCCCCAGCATTTT. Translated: CASSQVLGADQPQHF.

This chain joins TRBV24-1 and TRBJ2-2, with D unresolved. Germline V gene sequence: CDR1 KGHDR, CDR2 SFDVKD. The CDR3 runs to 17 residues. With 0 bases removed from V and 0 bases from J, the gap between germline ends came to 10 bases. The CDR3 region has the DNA TGTGCCACCAGTGATTTGGCTGGCCCCACGAACACCGGGGAGCTGTTTTTT. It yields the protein CATSDLAGPTNTGELFF.

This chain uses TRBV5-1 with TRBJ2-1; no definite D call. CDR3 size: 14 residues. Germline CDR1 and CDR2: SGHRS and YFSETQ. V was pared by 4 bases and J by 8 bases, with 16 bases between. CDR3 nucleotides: TGCGCCAGCAGCCTAGAGTCATCTTGGGATGAGCAGTTCTTC. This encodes CASSLESSWDEQFF. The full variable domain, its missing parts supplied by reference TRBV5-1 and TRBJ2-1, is KAGVTQTPRYLIKTRGQQVTLSCSPISGHRSVSWYQQTPGQGLQFLFEYFSETQRNKGNFPGRFSGRQFSNSRSEMNVSTLELGDSALYLCASSLESSWDEQFFGPGTRLTVL.

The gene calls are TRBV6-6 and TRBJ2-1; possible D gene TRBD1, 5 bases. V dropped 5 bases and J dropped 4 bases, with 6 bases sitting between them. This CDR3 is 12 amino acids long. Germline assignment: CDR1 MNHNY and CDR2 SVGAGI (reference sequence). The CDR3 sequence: CASSRQYNEQFF. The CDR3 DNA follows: TGTGCCAGCAGTCGACAGTACAATGAGCAGTTCTTC.

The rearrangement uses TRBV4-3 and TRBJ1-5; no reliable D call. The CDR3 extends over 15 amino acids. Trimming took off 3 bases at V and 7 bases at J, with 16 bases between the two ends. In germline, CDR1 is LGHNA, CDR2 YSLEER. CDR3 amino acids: CASSQEVWGDQPQHF. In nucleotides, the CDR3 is TGCGCCAGCAGCCAGGAGGTGTGGGGAGACCAGCCCCAGCATTTT.

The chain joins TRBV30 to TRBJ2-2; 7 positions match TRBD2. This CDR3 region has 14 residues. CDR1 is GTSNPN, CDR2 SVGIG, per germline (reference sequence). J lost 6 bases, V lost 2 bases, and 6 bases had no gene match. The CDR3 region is CAWSPTSVAGELFF. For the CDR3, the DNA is TGTGCCTGGAGTCCTACTAGCGTTGCCGGGGAGCTGTTTTTT.

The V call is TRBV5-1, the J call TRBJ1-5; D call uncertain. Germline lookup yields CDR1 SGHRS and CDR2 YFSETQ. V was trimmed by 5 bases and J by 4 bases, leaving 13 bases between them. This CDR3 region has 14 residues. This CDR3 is CASSAGSQNQPQHF. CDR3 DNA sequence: TGCGCCAGCAGTGCCGGGTCTCAGAATCAGCCCCAGCATTTT. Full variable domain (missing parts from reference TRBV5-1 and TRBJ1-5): KAGVTQTPRYLIKTRGQQVTLSCSPISGHRSVSWYQQTPGQGLQFLFEYFSETQRNKGNFPGRFSGRQFSNSRSEMNVSTLELGDSALYLCASSAGSQNQPQHFGDGTRLSIL.

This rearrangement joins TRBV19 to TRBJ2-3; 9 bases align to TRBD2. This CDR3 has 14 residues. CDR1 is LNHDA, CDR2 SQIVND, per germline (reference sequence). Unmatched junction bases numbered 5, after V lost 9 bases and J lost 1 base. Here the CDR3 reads CASRAGGRTDTQYF. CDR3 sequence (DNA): TGTGCCAGCCGAGCGGGGGGCCGCACAGATACGCAGTATTTT. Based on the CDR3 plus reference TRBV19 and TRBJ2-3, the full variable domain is DGGITQSPKYLFRKEGQNVTLSCEQNLNHDAMYWYRQDPGQGLRLIYYSQIVNDFQKGDIAEGYSVSREKKESFPLTVTSAQKNPTAFYLCASRAGGRTDTQYFGPGTRLTVL.

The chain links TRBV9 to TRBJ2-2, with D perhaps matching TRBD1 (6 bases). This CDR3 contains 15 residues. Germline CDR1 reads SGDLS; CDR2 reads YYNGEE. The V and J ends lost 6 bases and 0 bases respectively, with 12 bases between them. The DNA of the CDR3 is TGTGCCAGCACCGTCGGACAGTCGAACACCGGGGAGCTGTTTTTT. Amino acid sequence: CASTVGQSNTGELFF.

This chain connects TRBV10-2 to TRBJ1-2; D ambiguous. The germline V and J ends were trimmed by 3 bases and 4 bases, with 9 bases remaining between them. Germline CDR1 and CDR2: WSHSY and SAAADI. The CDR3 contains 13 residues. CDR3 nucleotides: TGCGCCAGCAGTGACCAGGCCATCTATGGCTACACCTTC. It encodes CASSDQAIYGYTF.

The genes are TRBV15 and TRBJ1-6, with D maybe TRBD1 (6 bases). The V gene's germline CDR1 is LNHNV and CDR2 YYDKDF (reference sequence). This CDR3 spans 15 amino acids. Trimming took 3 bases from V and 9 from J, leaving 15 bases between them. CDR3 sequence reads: CATSRDTGPGSPLHF. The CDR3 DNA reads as TGTGCCACCAGCAGGGACACAGGGCCCGGTTCACCCCTCCACTTT.

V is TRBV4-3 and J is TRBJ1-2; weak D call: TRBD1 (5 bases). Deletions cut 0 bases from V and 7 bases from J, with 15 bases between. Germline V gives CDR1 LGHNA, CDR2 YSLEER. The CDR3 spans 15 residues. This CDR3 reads CASSQETTAKGGYTF. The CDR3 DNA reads TGCGCCAGCAGCCAAGAAACGACAGCGAAGGGTGGCTACACCTTC.

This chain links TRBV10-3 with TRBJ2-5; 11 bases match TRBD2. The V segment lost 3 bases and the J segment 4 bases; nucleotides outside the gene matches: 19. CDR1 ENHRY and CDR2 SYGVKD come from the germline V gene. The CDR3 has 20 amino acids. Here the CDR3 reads CAISEGNRQRSGGGRETQYF. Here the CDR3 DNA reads TGTGCCATCAGTGAAGGGAACAGACAACGTAGCGGGGGGGGTCGAGAGACCCAGTACTTC.

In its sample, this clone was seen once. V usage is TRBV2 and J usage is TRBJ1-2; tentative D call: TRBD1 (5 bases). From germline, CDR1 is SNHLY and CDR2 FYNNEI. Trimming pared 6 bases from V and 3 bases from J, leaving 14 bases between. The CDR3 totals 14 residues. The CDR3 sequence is CASRVSGSDYGYTF. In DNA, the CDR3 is TGTGCCAGCAGGGTTTCAGGGTCTGACTATGGCTACACCTTC.

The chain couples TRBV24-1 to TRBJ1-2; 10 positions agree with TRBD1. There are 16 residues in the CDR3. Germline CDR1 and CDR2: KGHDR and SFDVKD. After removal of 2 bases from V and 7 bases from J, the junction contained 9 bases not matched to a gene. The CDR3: CATSDSTGTGDGGYTF. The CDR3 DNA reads TGTGCCACCAGTGATTCTACCGGGACAGGGGACGGTGGCTACACCTTC.

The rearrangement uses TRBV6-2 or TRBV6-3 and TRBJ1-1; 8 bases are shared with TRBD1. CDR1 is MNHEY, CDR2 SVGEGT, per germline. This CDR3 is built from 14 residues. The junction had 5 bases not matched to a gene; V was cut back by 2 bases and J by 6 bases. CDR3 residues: CASSYGQGDPEAFF. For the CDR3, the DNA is TGTGCCAGCAGTTACGGACAGGGCGACCCTGAAGCTTTCTTT.